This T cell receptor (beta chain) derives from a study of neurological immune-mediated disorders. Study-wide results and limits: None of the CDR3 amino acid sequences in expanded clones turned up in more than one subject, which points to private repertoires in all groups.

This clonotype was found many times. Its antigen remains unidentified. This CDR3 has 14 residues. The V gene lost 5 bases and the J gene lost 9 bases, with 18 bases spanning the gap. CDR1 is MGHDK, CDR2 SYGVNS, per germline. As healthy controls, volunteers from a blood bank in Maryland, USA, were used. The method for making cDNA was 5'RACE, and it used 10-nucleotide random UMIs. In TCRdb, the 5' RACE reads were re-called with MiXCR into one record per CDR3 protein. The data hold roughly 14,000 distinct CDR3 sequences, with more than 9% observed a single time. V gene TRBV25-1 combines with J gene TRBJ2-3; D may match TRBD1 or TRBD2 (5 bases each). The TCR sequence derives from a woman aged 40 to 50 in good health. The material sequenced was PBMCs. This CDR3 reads CASSPQLGEVTQYF. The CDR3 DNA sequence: TGTGCCAGCAGTCCCCAGTTGGGGGAAGTCACGCAGTATTTT.